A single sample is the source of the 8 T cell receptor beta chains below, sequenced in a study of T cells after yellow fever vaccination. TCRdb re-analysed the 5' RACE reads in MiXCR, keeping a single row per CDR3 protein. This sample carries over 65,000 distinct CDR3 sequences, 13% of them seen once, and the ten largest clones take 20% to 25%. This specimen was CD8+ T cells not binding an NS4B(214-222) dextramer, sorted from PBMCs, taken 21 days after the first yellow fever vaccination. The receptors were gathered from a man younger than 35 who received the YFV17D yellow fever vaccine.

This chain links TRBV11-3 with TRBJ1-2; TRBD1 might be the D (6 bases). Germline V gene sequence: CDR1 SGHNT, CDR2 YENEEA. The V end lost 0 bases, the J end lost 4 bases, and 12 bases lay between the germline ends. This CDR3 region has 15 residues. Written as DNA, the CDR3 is TGTGCCAGCAGCTTAGAGCGTACAGGGCCCTATGGCTACACCTTC. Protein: CASSLERTGPYGYTF.

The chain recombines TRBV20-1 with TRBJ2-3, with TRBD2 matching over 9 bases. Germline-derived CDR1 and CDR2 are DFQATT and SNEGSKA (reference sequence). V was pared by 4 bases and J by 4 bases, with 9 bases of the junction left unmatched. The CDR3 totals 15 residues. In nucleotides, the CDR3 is TGCAGTGCTATAACCGGGACTAGCAGCGCAGATACGCAGTATTTT. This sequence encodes CSAITGTSSADTQYF.

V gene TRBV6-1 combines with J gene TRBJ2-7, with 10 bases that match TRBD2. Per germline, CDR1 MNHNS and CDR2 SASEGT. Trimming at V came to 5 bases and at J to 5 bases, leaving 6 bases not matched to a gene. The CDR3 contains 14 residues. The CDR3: CASSTAGGLHEQYF. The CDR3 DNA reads TGTGCCAGCAGTACAGCGGGGGGGCTCCACGAGCAGTACTTC.

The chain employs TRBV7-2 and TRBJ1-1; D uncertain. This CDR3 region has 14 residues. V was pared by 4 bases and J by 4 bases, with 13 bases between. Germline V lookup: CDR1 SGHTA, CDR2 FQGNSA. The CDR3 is CASSSISTSTEAFF. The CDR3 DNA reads TGTGCCAGCAGCTCCATCTCGACCAGCACTGAAGCTTTCTTT.

The CDR3 coding sequence is TGTGCCAGCAGCGGTTTGTCTAGCGGGACGGCGGGCGGTGAGCAGTTCTTC. Encoded protein: CASSGLSSGTAGGEQFF. This chain uses TRBV9 with TRBJ2-1; 9 nucleotides align to TRBD2. With 3 bases clipped from V and 9 bases from J, the junction kept 16 bases outside the gene matches. CDR3 length: 17 residues. Germline assignment: CDR1 SGDLS and CDR2 YYNGEE.

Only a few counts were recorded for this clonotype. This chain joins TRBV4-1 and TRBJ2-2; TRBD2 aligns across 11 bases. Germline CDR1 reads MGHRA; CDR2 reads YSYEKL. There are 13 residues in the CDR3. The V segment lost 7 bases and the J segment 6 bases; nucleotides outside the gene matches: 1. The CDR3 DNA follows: TGCGCCAGCATGGGACTAGCGGCCGGGGAGCTGTTTTTT. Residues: CASMGLAAGELFF.

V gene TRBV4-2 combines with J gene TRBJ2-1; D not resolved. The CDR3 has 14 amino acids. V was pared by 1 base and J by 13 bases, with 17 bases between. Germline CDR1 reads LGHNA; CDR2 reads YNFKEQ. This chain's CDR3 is CASSQGFIRENQFF. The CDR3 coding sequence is TGTGCCAGCAGCCAAGGTTTTATCCGCGAGAATCAGTTCTTC.

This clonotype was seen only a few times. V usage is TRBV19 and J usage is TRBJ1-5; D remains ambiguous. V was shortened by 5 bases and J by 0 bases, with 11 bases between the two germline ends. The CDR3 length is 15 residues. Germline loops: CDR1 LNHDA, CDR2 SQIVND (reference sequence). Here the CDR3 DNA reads TGTGCCAGTAGTTCCCCGCGAAATAGCAATCAGCCCCAGCATTTT. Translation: CASSSPRNSNQPQHF.